This T cell receptor (beta chain) was recovered during a study of blood T cells in healthy people across ages. CDR3 size: 13 residues. Germline V gives CDR1 SQVTM, CDR2 ANQGSEA. Comments on this clonotype: One end of the junction is discordant with germline, which a read error may explain.

A second PCR, run for about 6 to 11 cycles, used a sample-barcoded 5' primer plus a J-beta primer mix. TCRdb redid the calling of the 5' RACE reads with MiXCR, one entry per CDR3 protein. This sample has roughly 800,000 distinct CDR3 sequences, with approximately 25% found just once. These same records also appear under a second study, on T cells of mothers and their children.

V usage is TRBV29-1 and J usage is TRBJ2-2, with D perhaps TRBD1 (6 bases). This TCR was recovered from a boy aged 10-17 years in good health. Sequencing was carried out using blood. The CDR3 region is CSVPGQNTGELFF. The CDR3 DNA follows: TGCAGCGTTCCGGGACAAAACACCGGGGAGTTGTTTTTT.